This T cell receptor (beta chain) was sequenced for a study of Ad26.COV2.S vaccination and SARS-CoV-2 variants. Looking at the study overall: The study gave Ad26.COV2.S intramuscularly, once or twice 56 days apart. Study-wide results and caveats: Those who received the vaccine showed greater spike-specific TCR breadth than those given placebo. Possibly, TCR breadth and depth analyses underestimated total T cell responses.

A word on this clone: Its matching antigen is unknown.

The germline CDR1 and CDR2 sequences are SGDLS and YYNGEE. The CDR3 spans 13 residues. Trimming pared 3 bases from V and 7 bases from J, leaving 11 bases between. Treatment defined: 19 received Ad26.COV2.S at low or high dose, single or two shots; about 5 received placebo; per-sample allocation not given. All samples were drawn on day 63, counting from the first vaccine or placebo injection. Repertoires were generated with immunoSEQ multiplex PCR, while TCRdb's copy carries only in-frame clones and drops some. The table lists over 400,000 clones, roughly 87% of them singletons, with just over 2.5% in the top ten.

The material was peripheral blood, obtained in a trial of Ad26.COV2.S vaccine versus placebo. The receptor's source is a person between 18 and 59 years old who received the Ad26.COV2.S COVID-19 vaccine or a placebo. The rearrangement joins TRBV9 to TRBJ2-1; D is uncertain. The CDR3 nucleotides read TGTGCCAGCAGCGGGGTTTTGAAAAATGAGCAGTTCTTC. It codes for CASSGVLKNEQFF.